This T cell receptor (beta chain) was identified during a study of T cells in severe cutaneous drug reactions. Study context: Enrollment required a probable or definite RegiSCAR diagnosis of SJS/TEN or DRESS.

The patients sequenced had a carbamazepine-induced Stevens-Johnson syndrome or toxic epidermal necrolysis reaction. Bulk and single-cell libraries used iRepertoire multiplex PCR with TCR subtype-specific primers. TCRdb reprocessed the multiplex PCR reads, keeping one entry per CDR3 protein, no DNA. The sample includes fewer than 11,000 distinct CDR3 sequences. This CDR3 has 14 amino acids. The germline gives CDR1 DFQATT, CDR2 SNEGSKA (reference sequence). This chain connects TRBV20-1 to TRBJ2-3; the D call of TRBD2 rests on TCRdb alone, since no DNA is present to check it. Sequenced material: cells from a skin blister. The TCR comes from a human donor with Stevens-Johnson syndrome, a severe cutaneous drug reaction. CDR3 sequence: CSAYRRGARDTQYF.